This TCR beta chain was recorded in a study of beta chain features in type 1 diabetes (dated by TCRdb to about 2018). The study in broad terms: Mean age, gender distribution, total cell number and subset yield did not differ between patients and healthy donors. Across all samples, approximately 98,000,000 sorted cells were examined, and cell number per subset correlated strongly with RNA yield. The study compared the TCRB repertoires of sorted circulating CD4+ T cell subsets in recently diagnosed type 1 diabetes patients with those in matched healthy donors. Regulatory and stem cell-like memory subsets were isolated from only 8 patients and roughly eight healthy donors, whereas naive and central memory subsets came from all 30 or so donors.

The CDR3 has 12 amino acids, counting the end cysteine and phenylalanine. Of all the DNA, just the CDR3 is kept, 36 bases in frame from base 1. Taken from the germline V gene, the CDR1 and CDR2 loops are SQVTM and ANQGSEA. Trimming costs V 6 bases and J 2 bases, and their ends lie 11 bases apart. This clone was detected only a few times. Its recognized antigen is unknown. Qualities for individual bases were not recorded, and no much larger clone is one base off. Each donor gave one peripheral blood draw, about 110 mL on average, collected into heparinised tubes. Naive, central memory, regulatory and stem cell-like memory CD4+ T cells were sorted on a BD FACSAria II using a panel including CD45RO, CCR7, CD25, CD127, CD95 and CD27. Every sorted population had a purity above 98%. PBMCs were separated immediately by Lymphoprep density gradient centrifugation and were stained directly, without being cultured. To minimize batch effects, samples were stained and sorted in pairs, one healthy donor with one patient per experiment.

The entire amount of isolated RNA was reverse transcribed using the High Capacity cDNA Reverse Transcription Kit, so the sequenced TCRB transcripts were expressed ones. Naive, central memory and regulatory T cell samples underwent deep immunoSEQ sequencing, averaging around 4 million total reads per sample. Sorted cells were lysed in RLT buffer, and RNA was extracted using DNase-treated RNeasy Micro or Mini kits according to cell number. To prevent cross-contamination, each cell subset was processed individually, whereas patient and healthy donor samples were processed jointly. TCRB sequences were amplified from cDNA with the immunoSEQ multiplex PCR, producing 87-bp fragments spanning the CDR3 region. Sequencing of the amplicons was performed on the Illumina HiSeq platform. Under the source paper's analysis protocol: Synthetic template baselines were used to correct PCR bias computationally, reads within Hamming distance 2 were collapsed together, and singletons that could not be merged were discarded. Reads were aligned against IMGT so that V, D and J genes, CDR3 length and insertions or deletions at six rearrangement sites could be assigned. Within each subset, clonotype counts were normalized to sorted cell number, and only after that were true diversity and Gini coefficients computed with the tcR R package. Repertoire sharing was quantified using the overlap coefficient calculated on TCRB nucleotide sequences. As a proxy for the pre-selection repertoire, out-of-frame TCRB sequences from naive cells were analyzed. TCRdb stores this immuneACCESS table with in-frame sequences only. Part of the clones is absent; in the studies checked, under half of the shortfall reflects unresolved V genes, and no reason is known for the rest. The V and J calls and clone size come from that table; D and trimming were worked out from the DNA. The table for this sample lists roughly 500,000 clones; around 10% of them were counted only once. The ten largest make up about 0.045% of the sample.

The research as a whole found: PCR may preferentially amplify shorter templates, but because patient and control samples were amplified and corrected together, any resulting skew would affect both groups equally. At VDJ recombination sites, type 1 diabetes patients had fewer insertions and more deleted nucleotides, which implies abnormalities in thymic rearrangement. Because cDNA was sequenced instead of genomic DNA, highly expressing activated cells could be over-represented, though the groups showed no difference in activation or CD3 levels. Type 1 diabetes patients showed a moderate but significant shortening of TCRB CDR3 length in all four CD4+ subsets. Because small numbers of individuals were included in the HLA sub-analyses, any influence of HLA type on TCRB rearrangement was left unresolved. The naive, central memory and regulatory TCRB repertoires appeared to resemble one another more closely among patients than among healthy donors.

The chain employs TRBV29-1 and TRBJ2-7, with an unclear D gene assignment. Sequencing used naive CD4+ T cells from blood. The cell subset or site label, read with the paper, signifies: true naive CD4+ T cells. The origin of this receptor is a woman between 18 and 29 years old in good health. The DNA reads as follows: TGCAGCGTGGGGAACTCCCCCTACGAGCAGTACTTC. Its translation reads: CSVGNSPYEQYF.